This TCR beta chain was retrieved from a study of Ad26.COV2.S vaccination and SARS-CoV-2 variants. The overall study: A participant enrolled in the COV1001 Ad26.COV2.S trial arm provided the sample. Donor got 5x10^10 or 1x10^11 viral particles of Ad26.COV2.S.

The treatment: around 19 received Ad26.COV2.S at low or high dose, single or two shots; about 5 received placebo; per-sample allocation not given. Each sample was drawn 63 days after the first injection (of vaccine or placebo). TCRdb keeps only in-frame clones here, not all; method: immunoSEQ multiplex PCR. This sample carries fewer than 500,000 clones, approximately 90% of them seen once, and the ten largest clones take 9.5% to 15%. CDR1 MNHEY and CDR2 SMNVEV come from the germline V gene (reference sequence). The junction had 1 base not matched to a gene; V was cut back by 4 bases and J by 2 bases. The CDR3 spans 14 residues.

This receptor was obtained from a person between 18 and 65 years old who received the Ad26.COV2.S COVID-19 vaccine or a placebo. The gene calls are TRBV27 and TRBJ2-7; the match to TRBD1 covers 11 bases. This specimen was peripheral blood, taken in a trial of Ad26.COV2.S vaccine versus placebo. CDR3 coding DNA: TGTGCCAGCAGTTCGGGACAGGGGGCCTACGAGCAGTACTTC. It translates to CASSSGQGAYEQYF.